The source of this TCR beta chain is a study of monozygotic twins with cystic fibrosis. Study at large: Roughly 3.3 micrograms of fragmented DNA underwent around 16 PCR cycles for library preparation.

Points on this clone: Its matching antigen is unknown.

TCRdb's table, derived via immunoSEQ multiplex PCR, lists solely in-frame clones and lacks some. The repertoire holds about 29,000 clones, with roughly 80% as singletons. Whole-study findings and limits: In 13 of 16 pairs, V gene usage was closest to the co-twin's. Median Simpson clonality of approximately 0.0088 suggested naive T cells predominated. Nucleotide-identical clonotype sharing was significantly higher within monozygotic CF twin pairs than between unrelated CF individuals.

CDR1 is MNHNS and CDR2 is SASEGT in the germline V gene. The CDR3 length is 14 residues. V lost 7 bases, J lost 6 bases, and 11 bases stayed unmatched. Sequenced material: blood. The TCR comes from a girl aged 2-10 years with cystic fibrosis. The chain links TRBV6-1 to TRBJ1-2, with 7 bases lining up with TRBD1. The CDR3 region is CASTQGGGVNGYTF. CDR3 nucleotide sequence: TGTGCCAGCACCCAGGGGGGGGGAGTTAATGGCTACACCTTC.